These 25 T cell receptor beta chains were all obtained from the same sample, sequenced in a study of beta chain features in type 1 diabetes. Sequenced material consisted of expressed TCRB transcripts (all of the isolated RNA was reverse transcribed). Assay used: immunoSEQ multiplex PCR; TCRdb lists only in-frame clones, some missing. Of 200,000 to 250,000 clones in the sample, about 63% were seen once. Sequenced material: naive CD4+ T cells from blood. Receptor source: a man aged 25-45 years in good health.

This clone has only one observation. The chain uses TRBV2 and TRBJ2-5, with D perhaps TRBD1 (5 bases). There are 12 residues in the CDR3. V dropped 8 bases and J dropped 1 base, with 8 bases sitting between them. Germline CDR1 and CDR2: SNHLY and FYNNEI. CDR3 sequence (DNA): TGTGCCAGCCGTAGGGGCCAAGAGACCCAGTACTTC. It translates to CASRRGQETQYF.

CDR3 region: CASSTQSLAKNIQYF. CDR3 bases: TGTGCCAGCAGCACACAGAGTCTAGCCAAAAACATTCAGTACTTC. V gene TRBV13 combines with J gene TRBJ2-4, with unresolved D. The V gene's germline CDR1 is PRHDT and CDR2 FYEKMQ (reference sequence). The CDR3 runs to 15 residues. Trimming took off 5 bases at V and 0 bases at J, with 11 bases between the two ends.

This clone was seen a few times. The chain joins TRBV29-1 to TRBJ2-1, with 11 bases that match TRBD2. V shed 6 bases and J 8 bases; nucleotides not matched to a gene: 12. Germline V gene sequence: CDR1 SQVTM, CDR2 ANQGSEA. The CDR3 is made up of 15 amino acids. The CDR3 nucleotides read TGCAGCGTCGCCGGGACTAGCGGAAATCCGGATGAGCAGTTCTTC. Its translation is CSVAGTSGNPDEQFF.

The chain carries TRBV7-2 and TRBJ2-3; D unresolved. The CDR3 loop spans 12 amino acids. V lost 5 bases, J lost 5 bases, and 8 bases lay in between. Germline V gene lookup returns CDR1 SGHTA and CDR2 FQGNSA. As DNA, the CDR3 is TGTGCCAGCAGCCCGTCAGTAGATACGCAGTATTTT. Translation: CASSPSVDTQYF.

The genes are TRBV6-5 and TRBJ2-1, with 8 positions matching TRBD2. The CDR3 has 14 amino acids. Trimming took 8 bases from V and 8 from J; bases not matched to a gene: 11. CDR1 is MNHEY and CDR2 is SVGAGI in the germline V gene. The CDR3: CASYSGIASHEQFF. CDR3 nucleotides: TGTGCCAGCTATAGCGGGATTGCGAGCCATGAGCAGTTCTTC.

This chain joins TRBV29-1 and TRBJ2-1; TRBD2 is a possible D gene (5 bases). Per the germline V gene, CDR1 is SQVTM and CDR2 is ANQGSEA. Trimming took 0 bases from V and 4 from J, leaving 10 bases between them. This CDR3 has 14 amino acids. The CDR3 DNA reads TGCAGCGTTGAAGATCGGAGGAAATACAATGAGCAGTTCTTC. Translating gives CSVEDRRKYNEQFF.

V is TRBV29-1 and J is TRBJ1-1; 8 nucleotides agree with TRBD1. Trimming cost V 2 bases and J 2 bases; bases outside gene matches: 7. The CDR3 runs 15 residues. CDR1 is SQVTM and CDR2 is ANQGSEA in the germline V gene. The CDR3 sequence: CSVESAGGFNTEAFF. The CDR3 region has the DNA TGCAGCGTTGAATCGGCAGGGGGCTTTAACACTGAAGCTTTCTTT.

The V gene is TRBV29-1, the J gene TRBJ2-5; no clear D. The CDR3 runs to 14 residues. V was pared by 4 bases and J by 5 bases, with 17 bases between. Germline V CDR1 and CDR2: SQVTM, ANQGSEA. The CDR3 nucleotides read TGCAGCGTTGTTAGCCGCAAACTATGGGAGACCCAGTACTTC. Amino acids: CSVVSRKLWETQYF. Using reference TRBV29-1 and TRBJ2-5 for the parts outside the CDR3, the full variable domain is SAVISQKPSRDICQRGTSLTIQCQVDSQVTMMFWYRQQPGQSLTLIATANQGSEATYESGFVIDKFPISRPNLTFSTLTVSNMSPEDSSIYLCSVVSRKLWETQYFGPGTRLLVL.

The rearrangement uses TRBV29-1 and TRBJ1-5, with a weak D call TRBD1 (5 bases). The CDR3 extends over 13 amino acids. Germline V lookup: CDR1 SQVTM, CDR2 ANQGSEA. Between the trimmed V and J ends, which lost 6 bases and 7 bases, there was a span of 16 bases. CDR3 coding DNA: TGCAGCGTCCAGGGAGAGGGCGAGCAGCCCCAGCATTTT. It yields the protein CSVQGEGEQPQHF.

The chain has TRBV5-6 and TRBJ2-7; D may be TRBD2 (5 bases). The CDR3 runs 14 residues. Trimming left V 0 bases short and J 3 bases short, with 10 bases between. CDR1 SGHDT and CDR2 YYEEEE come from the germline V gene. CDR3 nucleotide sequence: TGTGCCAGCAGCTTGGATGGCAGCGGCTACGAGCAGTACTTC. It specifies CASSLDGSGYEQYF.

The chain employs TRBV13 and TRBJ1-2; no definite D call. V shed 5 bases and J shed 5 bases, with 6 bases lying between them. The CDR3 consists of 11 residues. Germline V CDR1 and CDR2: PRHDT, FYEKMQ (reference sequence). Here the CDR3 reads CASSREYGYTF. The CDR3 region has the DNA TGTGCCAGCAGCCGTGAATATGGCTACACCTTC. Looking up the rest from reference TRBV13 and TRBJ1-2 gives the full variable domain: AAGVIQSPRHLIKEKRETATLKCYPIPRHDTVYWYQQGPGQDPQFLISFYEKMQSDKGSIPDRFSAQQFSDYHSELNMSSLELGDSALYFCASSREYGYTFGSGTRLTVV.

This chain uses TRBV13 with TRBJ2-7; the D call may be TRBD1 or TRBD2 (5 bases each). V dropped 4 bases and J dropped 3 bases, with 16 bases sitting between them. The CDR3 consists of 15 residues. In germline, CDR1 is PRHDT, CDR2 FYEKMQ (reference sequence). CDR3: CASSYDREGYYEQYF. The DNA for the CDR3 is TGTGCCAGCAGCTATGACCGAGAGGGGTACTACGAGCAGTACTTC.

V gene TRBV7-8 combines with J gene TRBJ2-7; D gene uncertain. CDR1 and CDR2 from the germline V gene are SGHVS and FQNEAQ. There are 16 residues in the CDR3. Trimming left V 7 bases short and J 2 bases short, with 21 bases between. For the CDR3, the DNA is TGTGCCAGCACCCCACTGCTGGCCGTAGGTACCTACGAGCAGTACTTC. Translating gives CASTPLLAVGTYEQYF.

The chain has TRBV9 and TRBJ1-1; D is ambiguous. CDR3 length: 14 amino acids. Germline lookup yields CDR1 SGDLS and CDR2 YYNGEE. Trimming left V 4 bases short and J 4 bases short, with 14 bases between. The CDR3 nucleotides are TGTGCCAGCAGCTCGGGGAAGTCGGGCACTGAAGCTTTCTTT. This encodes CASSSGKSGTEAFF. The variable domain in full, completed from reference TRBV9 and TRBJ1-1, reads DSGVTQTPKHLITATGQRVTLRCSPRSGDLSVYWYQQSLDQGLQFLIQYYNGEERAKGNILERFSAQQFPDLHSELNLSSLELGDSALYFCASSSGKSGTEAFFGQGTRLTVV.

This chain joins TRBV29-1 and TRBJ2-3, with D possibly being TRBD2 (8 bases). The CDR3 length is 15 residues. Trimming cost V 8 bases and J 3 bases, with 21 bases left between them. The germline V gene has CDR1 SQVTM and CDR2 ANQGSEA. The CDR3 DNA reads TGCAGCCCAAGGGGGCTAGCGGGTAGGACAGATACGCAGTATTTT. Its protein is CSPRGLAGRTDTQYF.

Note on this clone: The same CDR3 can be traced to other DNA sequences in this sample. The chain has TRBV15 and TRBJ2-5; D may be TRBD2 (5 bases). Germline V gene sequence: CDR1 LNHNV, CDR2 YYDKDF (reference sequence). The V gene lost 0 bases and the J gene lost 4 bases, with 6 bases spanning the gap. The CDR3 contains 13 residues. CDR3 amino acids: CATSRDRGETQYF. The CDR3 nucleotides are TGTGCCACCAGCAGAGATCGGGGAGAGACCCAGTACTTC.

This chain joins TRBV29-1 and TRBJ2-7, with 7 bases that match TRBD1. The CDR3 has 13 residues. Germline CDR1 reads SQVTM; CDR2 reads ANQGSEA. V lost 6 bases to trimming and J lost 5 bases; unmatched junction nucleotides: 10. The CDR3 loop is CSVDRLGQNEQYF. CDR3 nucleotides: TGCAGCGTAGACCGCCTGGGACAGAACGAGCAGTACTTC.

This clone showed up just a few times. The chain links TRBV15 to TRBJ2-5; D might be TRBD2 (5 bases). Trimming cost V 3 bases and J 5 bases, with 16 bases left between them. The V gene's germline CDR1 is LNHNV and CDR2 YYDKDF (reference sequence). CDR3 length equals 15 residues. The CDR3 region has the DNA TGTGCCACCAGCAGTCGGACTGCCCTGGGGGAGACCCAGTACTTC. Translated, it gives CATSSRTALGETQYF.

This rearrangement joins TRBV29-1 to TRBJ2-1, with D unclear. The V gene's germline CDR1 is SQVTM and CDR2 ANQGSEA. The CDR3 is 12 amino acids. The V gene lost 6 bases and the J gene lost 4 bases, with 10 bases spanning the gap. CDR3 coding DNA: TGCAGCGTGGTTAGGGCTTACAATGAGCAGTTCTTC. Amino acid sequence: CSVVRAYNEQFF.

The V gene is TRBV29-1, the J gene TRBJ2-2, with D perhaps TRBD1 (5 bases). CDR1 SQVTM and CDR2 ANQGSEA come from the germline V gene. CDR3 length: 14 amino acids. The V end was cut by 4 bases, the J end by 6 bases, with 15 bases between. Here the CDR3 reads CSVGVAGKAGELFF. CDR3 DNA sequence: TGCAGCGTTGGGGTGGCAGGGAAAGCCGGGGAGCTGTTTTTT.

This clone came up once. The chain joins TRBV16 to TRBJ2-5; D ambiguous. Trimming took off 0 bases at V and 2 bases at J, with 4 bases between the two ends. Germline CDR1 is KGHSY and CDR2 is FQNENV. This CDR3 is built from 13 residues. In DNA form, the CDR3 reads TGTGCCAGCAGCCAATCACTACAAGAGACCCAGTACTTC. Its translation: CASSQSLQETQYF.

This sequence joins TRBV25-1 and TRBJ2-7; D gene uncertain. V shed 3 bases and J shed 5 bases, with 14 bases lying between them. In germline, CDR1 is MGHDK, CDR2 SYGVNS. The CDR3 spans 14 residues. The chain's CDR3 is CASSDPIGVHEQYF. The CDR3 nucleotides read TGTGCCAGCAGTGACCCCATAGGAGTCCACGAGCAGTACTTC.

The rearrangement joins TRBV18 to TRBJ2-3; 8 positions agree with TRBD2. The CDR3 sequence is 15 residues long. V lost 7 bases, J lost 5 bases, and 11 bases stayed unmatched. The germline V gene encodes CDR1 KGHSH and CDR2 LQKENI. The CDR3 coding sequence is TGTGCCAGCTTCACGGGACTAGGCTGGGAAGATACGCAGTATTTT. Translated, it gives CASFTGLGWEDTQYF.

The genes are TRBV30 and TRBJ1-1; D unclear. The CDR3 is 13 residues long. V was clipped by 4 bases and J by 0 bases, with 9 bases between them. Germline CDR1 GTSNPN, CDR2 SVGIG (reference sequence). CDR3 region: CAWTGGMNTEAFF. CDR3 sequence (DNA): TGTGCCTGGACAGGCGGCATGAACACTGAAGCTTTCTTT.

This clone turned up a few times. This chain uses TRBV9 with TRBJ2-7; D gene unclear. Germline V gene sequence: CDR1 SGDLS, CDR2 YYNGEE. Deletions cut 3 bases from V and 2 bases from J, with 18 bases between. The length of the CDR3 is 16 residues. The CDR3 protein is CASSDSPNRKTYEQYF. DNA of the CDR3: TGTGCCAGCAGCGACTCCCCTAATAGGAAGACCTACGAGCAGTACTTC.